This entry lists 28 T cell receptor beta chains sequenced from one sample in a study of T cell clonality in common variable immunodeficiency. Study-level points and caveats: Fewer deletions and N-nucleotide insertions were reportedly seen in common variable immunodeficiency TCR beta sequences.

Sequenced by immunoSEQ multiplex PCR; TCRdb stores in-frame clones only, minus some. This record lists approximately 29,000 clones, none seen once only, and the top ten clones contain approximately 3.5%. What these receptors recognize is not known. Sequenced input: peripheral blood mononuclear cells. Every receptor here comes from a human donor with common variable immunodeficiency.

Of note for this clone: The sequenced fragment ends 3 residues before the CDR3 boundary, so the rest is inferred from the germline J gene. This chain links TRBV2 with TRBJ1-1; a possible D gene is TRBD1 (5 bases). Trimming removed 4 bases at V and 5 bases at J, with 11 bases between. The CDR3 contains 13 residues. Per germline, CDR1 SNHLY and CDR2 FYNNEI. Incomplete CDR3 DNA: TGTGCCAGCAGTGGGATAGACAGAACTGAA. It is translated as CASSGIDRTE. The full CDR3 protein reads CASSGIDRTEAFF.

Ten or more counts support this clone. The CDR3 is cut off 3 residues early in the read; its end comes from the germline J gene. The chain uses TRBV5-1 and TRBJ1-1; 10 bases are shared with TRBD1. The ends lost 3 bases at V and 2 bases at J; junction bases unmatched: 7. Per the germline V gene, CDR1 is SGHRS and CDR2 is YFSETQ. The CDR3 sequence is 16 residues long. The CDR3 loop reads CASSYSRQGANTEAFF. The part of the CDR3 DNA that was read is TGCGCCAGCAGCTACTCAAGACAGGGGGCAAACACTGAA.

Regarding this clone: The DNA ends 3 residues before the CDR3 does, and the rest of the CDR3 is filled in from the germline J gene. The rearrangement links TRBV7-9 to TRBJ2-7; TRBD1 might be the D (5 bases). V was shortened by 1 base and J by 2 bases, with 9 bases between the two germline ends. This CDR3 has 14 residues. The germline V gene encodes CDR1 SEHNR and CDR2 FQNEAQ (reference sequence). The sequenced part of the CDR3 DNA is TGTGCCAGCAGCTTAGGTACAGGACCCTACGAG. This encodes CASSLGTGPYE. From start to end, the CDR3 is CASSLGTGPYEQYF.

As to this clone: The read comes to an end 3 residues before the CDR3 does, leaving the germline J gene to fill in the end. The genes are TRBV19 and TRBJ2-1, with 8 bases lining up with TRBD2. The V gene end was trimmed by 7 bases and the J gene end by 7 bases; junction bases not matched to a gene: 12. CDR1 LNHDA and CDR2 SQIVND come from the germline V gene (reference sequence). The CDR3 loop spans 15 amino acids. The CDR3 protein is CASTKSGTRTNEQFF. CDR3 DNA (partial): TGTGCCAGTACTAAATCCGGGACTAGAACTAATGAG.

There are many counts of this clone. The missing CDR3 end, 3 residues past where the read stops, is filled in from the germline J gene. V and J are TRBV14 and TRBJ1-1; D gene uncertain. Trimming stripped 6 bases from V and 2 bases from J, with 13 bases between. Germline V gene sequence: CDR1 SGHDN, CDR2 FVKESK. This CDR3 has 14 residues. Partial CDR3 DNA: TGTGCCAGCAGACAAAACTTCCGCAACACTGAA. This sequence encodes CASRQNFRNTE. The full CDR3 is CASRQNFRNTEAFF.

This clone was detected only a few times. With the read ending 3 residues before the CDR3 end, the germline J gene is used to fill in that end. The rearrangement joins TRBV2 to TRBJ2-7, with 8 bases aligning to TRBD2. CDR3 length: 16 amino acids. The germline V gene has CDR1 SNHLY and CDR2 FYNNEI. The V segment lost 6 bases and the J segment 0 bases; nucleotides outside the gene matches: 10. The CDR3 spells CASRGLAGPVSYEQYF. Incomplete CDR3 DNA: TGTGCCAGCAGGGGGTTAGCGGGACCGGTCTCCTACGAG.

There are many counts of this clone. The CDR3 goes on 3 residues after the read ends, and that part is filled in from the germline J gene. The rearrangement joins TRBV19 to TRBJ2-7; 9 bases line up with TRBD1. V dropped 5 bases and J dropped 6; count of bases not matched to a gene: 2. Germline V CDR1 and CDR2: LNHDA, SQIVND (reference sequence). This CDR3 is 12 amino acids long. The sequenced part of the CDR3 DNA is TGTGCCAGTAGTTCGACAGGGGGCGAG. It translates to CASSSTGGE. The whole CDR3 sequence reads CASSSTGGEQYF.

This clone was counted many times. The DNA ends 3 residues before the CDR3 does, and the rest of the CDR3 is filled in from the germline J gene. The chain is built from TRBV2 and TRBJ2-3; 11 positions match TRBD2. J was trimmed by 0 bases and V by 7 bases; bases with no gene match: 6. The CDR3 is 16 amino acids. The germline gives CDR1 SNHLY, CDR2 FYNNEI. The CDR3 reads CASTERTSGSTDTQYF. The sequenced part of the CDR3 DNA is TGTGCCAGCACGGAACGGACTAGCGGGAGCACAGATACG.

There are a few counts of this clone. The germline gene is not matched at one end of the junction; a read error may be the cause. The read ends 3 residues shy of where the CDR3 ends; the end is completed using the germline J gene. The chain links TRBV19 to TRBJ1-1; D is unclear. The CDR3 is 16 amino acids. CDR1 is LNHDA and CDR2 is SQIVND in the germline V gene (reference sequence). CDR3 bases read: TGTGCCAGTAGTATCTTTTTGCGGCTCATGAACATTGAA. Translated: CASSIFLRLMNIE. The CDR3, in full, reads CASSIFLRLMNIEAFF.

This clone was seen a few times. The read terminates 3 residues before the CDR3 end, so the remaining end is supplied by the germline J gene. The chain links TRBV7-2 to TRBJ1-2; D perhaps matches TRBD1 (6 bases). The CDR3 totals 13 residues. V lost 2 bases and J lost 6, with 10 bases in between. Germline loops: CDR1 SGHTA, CDR2 FQGNSA. This chain's CDR3 is CASSLKAGDGYTF. The CDR3 bases that were read are TGTGCCAGCAGCTTAAAAGCAGGGGATGGC. The variable domain in full, completed from reference TRBV7-2 and TRBJ1-2, reads GAGVSQSPSNKVTEKGKDVELRCDPISGHTALYWYRQSLGQGLEFLIYFQGNSAPDKSGLPSDRFSAERTGGSVSTLTIQRTQQEDSAVYLCASSLKAGDGYTFGSGTRLTVV.

This clone was detected many times. The read comes to an end 3 residues before the CDR3 does, leaving the germline J gene to fill in the end. The chain links TRBV7-2 to TRBJ2-5; TRBD2 aligns across 7 bases. Germline lookup yields CDR1 SGHTA and CDR2 FQGNSA. This CDR3 spans 13 amino acids. V trimming: 0 bases; J trimming: 7 bases; junction bases outside the gene matches: 2. The CDR3 here is CASSLAWGGTQYF. The sequenced CDR3 bases are TGTGCCAGCAGCTTAGCGTGGGGGGGGACC.

This clone has only a few counts. Read data end 3 residues before the CDR3 end; the end is taken from the germline J gene. The chain combines TRBV19 with TRBJ2-7; 9 bases align to TRBD2. V was clipped by 5 bases and J by 0 bases; unmatched bases: 5. The CDR3 covers 15 residues. The germline gives CDR1 LNHDA, CDR2 SQIVND (reference sequence). The covered CDR3 bases are TGTGCCAGTAGTGGAGAGACTAGCGGCTCCTACGAG. Its translation: CASSGETSGSYE. The whole CDR3 is CASSGETSGSYEQYF.

With regard to this clone: Read coverage stops 3 residues before the CDR3 terminus; the germline J gene supplies the remainder. The chain links TRBV19 to TRBJ1-5; D is unclear. Trimming pared 7 bases from V and 7 bases from J, leaving 23 bases between. CDR3 length equals 16 residues. Germline loops: CDR1 LNHDA, CDR2 SQIVND (reference sequence). CDR3 DNA (partial): TGTGCCAGTAACCCCCTAGGCGCGGGAAACAAGCAGCCC. Amino acids: CASNPLGAGNKQP. In full, the CDR3 is CASNPLGAGNKQPQHF.

In its sample, this clone was seen a few times. The read stops 3 residues short of the end of the CDR3; the missing end is completed from the germline J gene. The same CDR3 arises from other DNA sequences in this sample as well. The chain employs TRBV18 and TRBJ1-2; D is perhaps TRBD1 (6 bases). The germline gives CDR1 KGHSH, CDR2 LQKENI. V lost 6 bases and J lost 6, with 23 bases in between. The CDR3 loop spans 16 amino acids. The CDR3 bases that were read are TGTGCCAGCTCGCAAAAGGCCGGCGGAGGGGGAGATGGC. This translates into CASSQKAGGGGDG. The whole CDR3 sequence is CASSQKAGGGGDGYTF. Complete variable domain (other parts from reference TRBV18 and TRBJ1-2): NAGVMQNPRHLVRRRGQEARLRCSPMKGHSHVYWYRQLPEEGLKFMVYLQKENIIDESGMPKERFSAEFPKEGPSILRIQQVVRGDSAAYFCASSQKAGGGGDGYTFGSGTRLTVV.

This clone was seen at least ten times. With the read ending 3 residues before the CDR3 end, the germline J gene is used to fill in that end. The chain links TRBV6-1 to TRBJ2-7; 10 bases map to TRBD2. V dropped 5 bases and J dropped 2; count of bases not matched to a gene: 6. The CDR3 is 15 residues long. Germline V gives CDR1 MNHNS, CDR2 SASEGT. The CDR3 DNA, read in part, is TGTGCCAGCAGTCAAGGACTAGCGGAAACCTACGAG. It translates to CASSQGLAETYE. The entire CDR3 protein reads CASSQGLAETYEQYF.

This clone was seen ten or more times. Read sequence stops 3 residues before the CDR3 end, and the germline J gene provides the missing end. The V and J genes are TRBV5-1 and TRBJ2-1; 8 positions match TRBD1. With 5 bases clipped from V and 8 bases from J, the junction kept 12 bases outside the gene matches. This CDR3 contains 15 residues. Per the germline V gene, CDR1 is SGHRS and CDR2 is YFSETQ. CDR3 loop: CASRKQGAEVYEQFF. The covered CDR3 bases are TGCGCCAGCAGAAAGCAGGGGGCCGAGGTGTATGAG.

As regards this clone: The read is 3 residues too short to cover the CDR3 end, so that end is filled in from the germline J gene. The chain combines TRBV5-1 with TRBJ1-2; 9 bases match TRBD1. The CDR3 has 16 amino acids. CDR1 and CDR2 (germline): SGHRS, YFSETQ. With 1 base clipped from V and 4 bases from J, the junction kept 8 bases outside the gene matches. CDR3 DNA (partial): TGCGCCAGCAGCTTGACCCACAGGGGGCGAAGCTATGGC. Its translation is CASSLTHRGRSYG. The full CDR3 sequence reads CASSLTHRGRSYGYTF.

This clone was counted ten times or more. The read is 3 residues too short to cover the CDR3 end, so that end is filled in from the germline J gene. The gene calls are TRBV6-1 and TRBJ2-3, with a tentative D call TRBD1 (6 bases). The CDR3 is 15 residues long. Deletions cut 1 base from V and 4 bases from J, with 12 bases between. Germline CDR1 and CDR2: MNHNS and SASEGT. The CDR3 DNA, read in part, is TGTGCCAGCAGTGAAGACGGCAGGGGCGCAGATACG. It is translated as CASSEDGRGADT. The CDR3, in full, reads CASSEDGRGADTQYF.

This clone has only a few counts. The sequence runs out 3 residues before the end of the CDR3; the remainder is reconstructed from the germline J gene. V usage is TRBV2 and J usage is TRBJ1-3, with D tentatively TRBD1 (5 bases). The CDR3 loop spans 17 amino acids. Deletions cut 3 bases from V and 0 bases from J, with 15 bases between. Germline CDR1 and CDR2: SNHLY and FYNNEI. The CDR3 spells CASSDLFGGISGNTIYF. The covered CDR3 bases are TGTGCCAGCAGTGATCTATTCGGGGGGATCTCTGGAAACACC.

This clone was picked up many times. Read coverage stops 3 residues before the CDR3 terminus; the germline J gene supplies the remainder. This sequence joins TRBV29-1 and TRBJ2-1, with D uncertain. The V gene lost 2 bases and the J gene lost 3 bases, with 11 bases spanning the gap. The CDR3 is 14 amino acids. Germline values: CDR1 SQVTM, CDR2 ANQGSEA. Here the CDR3 reads CSVERRLLYNEQFF. CDR3 DNA (partial): TGCAGCGTTGAAAGAAGACTCCTCTACAATGAG.

Concerning this clone itself: The read halts 3 residues ahead of the CDR3 end, with the missing end drawn from the germline J gene. V gene TRBV7-2 combines with J gene TRBJ2-1; 16 bases map to TRBD2. CDR3 length: 18 residues. CDR1 and CDR2 from the germline V gene are SGHTA and FQGNSA. The V and J ends lost 0 bases and 2 bases, in that order; junction bases with no gene match: 1. Here the CDR3 reads CASSLAGLAGGPYNEQFF. Partial CDR3 DNA: TGTGCCAGCAGCTTAGCGGGACTAGCGGGAGGGCCCTACAATGAG.

This clone was picked up many times. The DNA ends 3 residues before the CDR3 does, and the rest of the CDR3 is filled in from the germline J gene. This chain joins TRBV7-9 and TRBJ1-4; the D gene is possibly TRBD1 (5 bases). This CDR3 region has 14 residues. Germline V CDR1 and CDR2: SEHNR, FQNEAQ (reference sequence). V lost 5 bases to trimming and J lost 7 bases, with 14 bases between them. CDR3 amino acids: CASSGRQRPEKLFF. The part of the CDR3 DNA that was read is TGTGCCAGCAGCGGTCGACAGCGCCCTGAAAAA.

This clone occurred a few times. The read halts 3 residues ahead of the CDR3 end, with the missing end drawn from the germline J gene. This chain connects TRBV18 to TRBJ1-3, with TRBD1 matching over 9 bases. V was pared by 4 bases and J by 0 bases, with 16 bases of the junction left unmatched. The CDR3 is 20 residues long. CDR1 is KGHSH, CDR2 LQKENI, per germline. This CDR3 reads CASSQILQQGAGLSGNTIYF. The DNA read from the CDR3 is TGTGCCAGCTCACAAATACTCCAACAGGGGGCTGGACTCTCTGGAAACACC.

Worth noting for this clone: The read is 3 residues too short to cover the CDR3 end, so that end is filled in from the germline J gene. This chain joins TRBV29-1 and TRBJ2-7; 7 nucleotides agree with TRBD2. The CDR3 has 16 residues. V trimming: 7 bases; J trimming: 5 bases; junction bases outside the gene matches: 20. Germline CDR1 SQVTM, CDR2 ANQGSEA. CDR3: CSAMGGLGRSSHEQYF. CDR3 DNA (partial): TGCAGCGCTATGGGGGGGTTGGGACGGAGTTCCCACGAG.

There are many counts of this clone. The observed sequence ends 3 residues before the CDR3 terminus, with the missing tail filled in from the germline J gene. The V and J genes are TRBV20-1 and TRBJ2-7; perhaps TRBD1 as D (6 bases). Germline assignment: CDR1 DFQATT and CDR2 SNEGSKA (reference sequence). This CDR3 region has 14 residues. Trimming took off 6 bases at V and 3 bases at J, with 18 bases between the two ends. CDR3 protein: CSAPLAGRGYEQYF. The CDR3 DNA, read in part, is TGCAGTGCACCCTTGGCGGGCAGGGGCTACGAG.

This clone came up many times. The CDR3 is cut off 3 residues early in the read; its end comes from the germline J gene. This rearrangement joins TRBV30 to TRBJ1-4; D unclear. The CDR3 runs 15 residues. The ends were cut back, 0 bases at V and 6 bases at J, with 14 bases in the middle. Per germline, CDR1 GTSNPN and CDR2 SVGIG (reference sequence). The DNA read from the CDR3 is TGTGCCTGGAGTGTAATGCGCAGCGGGGATGAAAAA. As protein: CAWSVMRSGDEK. The whole CDR3 region reads CAWSVMRSGDEKLFF.

This clone was counted ten times or more. The read ends 3 residues early relative to the CDR3; the germline J gene fills the gap. V is TRBV2 and J is TRBJ1-2; TRBD1 matches 12 bases. The CDR3 is made up of 15 amino acids. Germline values: CDR1 SNHLY, CDR2 FYNNEI. Incomplete CDR3 DNA: TGTGCCAGCAGTGTGGCGGGACAGGGGGCGCGAGGC. Translation gives CASSVAGQGARG. The full CDR3 protein reads CASSVAGQGARGYTF.

This clone was seen many times. The CDR3 is cut off 3 residues early in the read; its end comes from the germline J gene. The chain joins TRBV5-4 to TRBJ2-4; D might be TRBD1 (5 bases). V was trimmed by 2 bases and J by 0 bases, leaving 12 bases between them. Germline CDR1 is SGHNT and CDR2 is YYREEE (reference sequence). The CDR3 sequence is 16 residues long. CDR3 DNA (partial): TGTGCCAGCAGCTTACAACAGGATCTAGCCAAAAACATT. Amino acids: CASSLQQDLAKNI. The whole CDR3 sequence reads CASSLQQDLAKNIQYF.